This TCR beta chain was found in a study of blood T cell repertoires in COVID-19. The wider study: Italy, Spain and the United States were the sources of the convalescent and acute COVID-19 samples. The cDNA or gDNA used as material had been derived from T cells, B-cell-depleted T cells, or PBMCs.

Germline lookup yields CDR1 SGHTS and CDR2 YDEGEE. The V and J ends lost 2 bases and 4 bases, in that order; junction bases with no gene match: 6. The CDR3 has 14 amino acids. Per the original data handling: Scientists estimated how many nucleated cells there were by amplifying reference gene primers. Measured with immunoSEQ multiplex PCR; TCRdb has only the in-frame clones, and not every one. V and J calls and clone size are as listed in that table; D and trimming were resolved from the DNA. The sample lists 110,000 or so clones, roughly 76% occurring once. The chain is built from TRBV5-8 and TRBJ2-7, with 7 bases aligning to TRBD1. This TCR was recovered from a human donor in a cohort sampled during active COVID-19. Sequencing was performed on peripheral blood. The CDR3 bases are TGTGCCAGCAGCTTAGGGGGACAGCCTTACGAGCAGTACTTC. Its translation is CASSLGGQPYEQYF.